This T cell receptor beta chain derives from a study of cytomegalovirus exposure and HLA in healthy donors. The study, taken as a whole, reports: Analyzed later, most CMV-associated TCR beta chains appeared HLA-restricted.

Regarding this clone: Its antigen is as yet unknown.

The PCR contained 60 Vbeta and 13 Jbeta primers. The data were produced by immunoSEQ multiplex PCR, yet TCRdb's version contains in-frame clones alone and is incomplete. Among around 220,000 clones listed, about 70% were seen once. This TCR was sampled from a woman in her 30s in good health and CMV-seronegative. Sequencing was performed on PBMCs.

The CDR3 DNA reads as TGTGCCAGCACCAGACAGAGAGAAGCTTTCTTT. It is translated as CASTRQREAFF. The chain links TRBV11-2 to TRBJ1-1; D possibly corresponds to TRBD1 (5 bases). The V gene's germline CDR1 is SGHAT and CDR2 FQNNGV. The CDR3 length is 11 residues. The V gene lost 7 bases and the J gene lost 8 bases, with 11 bases spanning the gap.